The T cell receptor beta chain described here comes from a study of T cell responses to AZD1222 COVID-19 vaccine (dated by TCRdb to the early 2020s). Study-level background: TCR sequencing covered over 230 trial participants: roughly 200 given two doses of AZD1222 and 26 given two doses of MenACWY control vaccine. Trial participants were enrolled by age into 18-55, 56-69 and 70-plus year subgroups, with roughly 160, 29 and 62 TCR-sequenced participants respectively. What the study reported, not specific to this receptor: In the small 56-69-year group, the increase in depth fell short of significance, most likely because of low power. Only five to seven AZD1222 recipients were SARS-CoV-2 seropositive at baseline, limiting conclusions about previously exposed vaccinees. Most participants were white British and females outnumbered males, and the authors suggested that clonal diversity may have been underestimated. Spike-specific TCR breadth and depth rose significantly after two AZD1222 doses compared with day 0 and with MenACWY recipients. Because no day 14 peak-response samples were available, the repertoires could be characterized only after the peak T cell response. Nearly half of unique spike-specific TCRs reportedly recognized epitopes outside regions mutated in the B.1.351 and B.1.1.7 variants. CD4 TCRs associated with the vaccine covered the entire spike protein, and the dominant responses were in regions 160-218 and 743-854.

The CDR3 regions of human TCRbeta chains were subjected to immunosequencing. On the study's bioinformatics: TCRs in the repertoires were matched against a reference library of SARS-CoV-2-specific TCRs that had been generated with the MIRA antigen-specificity platform. Breadth meant the fraction of unique TCRs that were SARS-CoV-2-associated, whereas depth meant the fraction of total T cells that were SARS-CoV-2-associated. Using the MIRA data, every spike-specific TCR was mapped to the spike region that the TCR reacted to and assigned to either a CD4 or a CD8 class. Log10-transformed breadth and depth values were compared by one-way ANOVA with Sidak's multiple comparisons tests. This is the immuneACCESS table as TCRdb keeps it, with only in-frame sequences that have V and J called. A part of the clones is gone; compared with another copy, unresolved V genes explain less than half, and the rest is unexplained. That table supplies the V and J calls and clone size; D and trimming were determined from the DNA. The sample records about 83,000 clones, 80% to 90% of which are singletons. Jointly, the top ten make up around 3.7% of the sample.

Of note for this clone: Its antigen is currently not known. No much larger clone is present one base from it, and per-base qualities are unavailable.

Relative to germline, V is missing 1 base and J is missing 7 bases, with 1 base of the junction outside any gene match. The germline V gene (reference sequence) specifies LNHNV as CDR1 and YYDKDF as CDR2. The CDR3 runs 14 residues from the cysteine to the phenylalanine. Left in the record is the CDR3 DNA by itself, 42 bases read in frame from the first base. The sample's time point, from its label and the paper: about 28 days (+/-7) after the second vaccine dose. Because spike-specific TCR depth and breadth did not differ between the two schedules, AZD1222 recipients who got a second dose at roughly 4 weeks were pooled with those who got a second dose at roughly 12 weeks. Vaccinee samples were obtained from the UK trials COV001 and COV002, which included a single-blind randomized controlled phase 2/3 trial of AZD1222 (ChAdOx1 nCoV-19) in healthy adults. For TCRbeta chain sequencing, PBMC samples from trial participants were taken at day 0 and at day 28 after the second dose.

The material was peripheral blood, obtained 28 days after the second AZD1222 dose. The sequence joins TRBV15 to TRBJ1-5, and TRBD1 aligns with 10 junction nucleotides. This TCR was sampled from an adult who received the AZD1222 COVID-19 vaccine. The CDR3 protein: CATSRAGQGQPQHF. The sequenced DNA: TGTGCCACCAGCAGAGCGGGACAGGGGCAGCCCCAGCATTTT.